A single sample is the source of the 15 T cell receptor beta chains below, sequenced in a study of blood T cell repertoires in COVID-19. Libraries were prepared by immunoSEQ multiplex PCR; TCRdb keeps only in-frame clonotypes and omits some of them. The sample contains some 150,000 clones, 80% to 90% of which appear only once. Sequencing was done on a sample of peripheral blood. These receptors were collected from a woman in her thirties or forties with acute or convalescent COVID-19.

V gene TRBV30 combines with J gene TRBJ2-5; possible D gene TRBD1, 6 bases. The ends were cut back, 2 bases at V and 4 bases at J, with 11 bases in the middle. CDR1 is GTSNPN, CDR2 SVGIG, per germline (reference sequence). The length of the CDR3 is 13 residues. The CDR3 sequence: CAWSTGLRETQYF. The CDR3, as DNA: TGTGCCTGGAGTACAGGGTTGAGAGAGACCCAGTACTTC.

This clone came up once. Here the CDR3 reads CASSPSSGSGGEQFF. CDR3 sequence (DNA): TGCGCCAGCAGCCCGAGTAGCGGATCCGGCGGTGAGCAGTTCTTC. V gene TRBV5-1 combines with J gene TRBJ2-1, with D possibly matching TRBD2 (6 bases). Looked up from germline, CDR1 is SGHRS and CDR2 is YFSETQ. The CDR3 covers 15 residues. Trimming left V 4 bases short and J 9 bases short, with 20 bases between.

The chain employs TRBV29-1 and TRBJ1-5, with 10 nucleotides matching TRBD1. Germline assignment: CDR1 SQVTM and CDR2 ANQGSEA. The length of the CDR3 is 14 residues. Trimming took 4 bases from V and 7 from J; bases not matched to a gene: 7. The CDR3 here is CSVGSTGGRQPQHF. The CDR3 coding sequence is TGCAGCGTTGGTTCGACAGGGGGCAGGCAGCCCCAGCATTTT.

This clone came up a few times. The V and J genes are TRBV2 and TRBJ1-5, with 8 bases aligning to TRBD1. V lost 4 bases, J lost 6 bases, and 5 bases stayed unmatched. The V gene's germline CDR1 is SNHLY and CDR2 FYNNEI. The CDR3 extends over 14 amino acids. The CDR3 loop is CASSGDRGAQPQHF. As DNA, the CDR3 is TGTGCCAGCAGTGGTGACAGGGGTGCTCAGCCCCAGCATTTT. The complete variable domain, with remaining parts taken from reference TRBV2 and TRBJ1-5, reads EPEVTQTPSHQVTQMGQEVILRCVPISNHLYFYWYRQILGQKVEFLVSFYNNEISEKSEIFDDQFSVERPDGSNFTLKIRSTKLEDSAMYFCASSGDRGAQPQHFGDGTRLSIL.

The chain employs TRBV3-1 (or the pseudogene TRBV3-2) and TRBJ2-2; 7 bases align to TRBD1. CDR3 length equals 16 residues. With 4 bases clipped from V and 0 bases from J, the junction kept 5 bases outside the gene matches. Germline CDR1 is LGHDT and CDR2 is YNNKEL (reference sequence). CDR3 sequence: CASSREDRSNTGELFF. CDR3 in DNA: TGTGCCAGCAGCCGAGAGGACAGGTCGAACACCGGGGAGCTGTTTTTT.

The V and J genes are TRBV6-5 and TRBJ2-6; D uncertain. Germline V gives CDR1 MNHEY, CDR2 SVGAGI. V was trimmed by 8 bases and J by 4 bases, leaving 9 bases between them. CDR3 length: 13 amino acids. The CDR3 sequence is CASFPSGANVLTF. CDR3 nucleotide sequence: TGTGCCAGCTTCCCCTCGGGGGCCAACGTCCTGACTTTC.

In the case of this clone: At one boundary the junction diverges from the germline segment, which might be a read error. The CDR3 sequence is CASSQVSGFGNAIYF. CDR3 coding DNA: TGTGCCAGCAGCCAAGTGTCAGGGTTTGGAAACGCCATATATTTT. The rearrangement links TRBV3-1 (or the pseudogene TRBV3-2) to TRBJ1-3, with D possibly matching TRBD1 (5 bases). The CDR3 has 15 amino acids. Germline CDR1 LGHDT, CDR2 YNNKEL (reference sequence).

The chain is built from TRBV30 and TRBJ1-4, with 8 bases lining up with TRBD1. V shed 2 bases and J 9 bases; nucleotides not matched to a gene: 11. CDR3 size: 15 residues. Germline values: CDR1 GTSNPN, CDR2 SVGIG (reference sequence). The CDR3 DNA reads as TGTGCCTGGAGTATACAGGGGGAACTAATGAAAAAACTGTTTTTT. Its protein is CAWSIQGELMKKLFF.

The chain has TRBV27 and TRBJ1-6, with 7 positions matching TRBD1. CDR1 is MNHEY and CDR2 is SMNVEV in the germline V gene (reference sequence). There are 14 residues in the CDR3. With V trimmed by 6 bases and J by 5 bases, 4 bases remained unmatched. CDR3 amino acids: CASRYTGDNSPLHF. CDR3 DNA: TGTGCCAGCAGATACACAGGGGATAATTCACCCCTCCACTTT.

This chain uses TRBV7-9 with TRBJ1-5; 7 positions match TRBD1. Germline V gene lookup returns CDR1 SEHNR and CDR2 FQNEAQ (reference sequence). The trim removed 4 bases at V and 5 bases at J, leaving 5 bases unmatched. The length of the CDR3 is 14 residues. The CDR3 DNA sequence: TGTGCCAGCAGCTCGGACAGGAACCATCAGCCCCAGCATTTT. Translation: CASSSDRNHQPQHF.

The J gene is TRBJ2-3, the V gene TRBV11-1; the match to TRBD2 covers 13 bases. The CDR3 contains 16 residues. The trim removed 6 bases at V and 6 bases at J, leaving 9 bases unmatched. Per germline, CDR1 SGHAT and CDR2 FQDESV (reference sequence). The chain's CDR3 is CASSWTSGGSSDTQYF. DNA of the CDR3: TGTGCCAGCAGTTGGACTAGCGGGGGATCGTCCGATACGCAGTATTTT.

The chain recombines TRBV21-1 with TRBJ1-6; the table's D call, TRBD1, was not checked against the DNA. TRBV21-1 is a documented pseudogene. CDR3 size: 17 residues. CDR3 protein: CASTKRGYSSYNSPLHF. CDR3 coding DNA: TGTGCCAGCACCAAGAGGGGGTATAGCTCCTATAATTCACCCCTCCACTTT.

The chain carries TRBV19 and TRBJ1-6, with TRBD1 matching over 7 bases. CDR1 is LNHDA, CDR2 SQIVND, per germline (reference sequence). The CDR3 sequence is 13 residues long. V trimming: 9 bases; J trimming: 7 bases; junction bases outside the gene matches: 6. The DNA of the CDR3 is TGTGCCAGCAGGGACAGCCGAAATTCACCCCTCCACTTT. Residues: CASRDSRNSPLHF.

The chain uses TRBV7-9 and TRBJ2-6, with D perhaps TRBD2 (6 bases). V lost 0 bases and J lost 3, with 18 bases in between. The CDR3 covers 19 residues. Germline-derived CDR1 and CDR2 are SEHNR and FQNEAQ (reference sequence). The CDR3 bases are TGTGCCAGCAGCTTAGCGCATGGTTCCGGAGGGATTGGGGCCAACGTCCTGACTTTC. Its protein product is CASSLAHGSGGIGANVLTF.

This clone was recorded once. The chain has TRBV19 and TRBJ2-1, with D hard to call. The ends were cut back, 3 bases at V and 5 bases at J, with 14 bases in the middle. In germline, CDR1 is LNHDA, CDR2 SQIVND (reference sequence). The CDR3 consists of 15 residues. Here the CDR3 reads CASSIMSGSNNEQFF. For the CDR3, the DNA is TGTGCCAGTAGTATTATGTCGGGTTCTAACAATGAGCAGTTCTTC.